These T cell receptor beta chains were read from a single sample in a study of cytomegalovirus exposure and HLA in healthy donors. Some clones are missing from TCRdb's copy, which holds only in-frame ones; the method was immunoSEQ multiplex PCR. The sample lists 250,000 to 300,000 clones, 65% to 90% seen once, with roughly 1% in the top ten. The sequencing sample was made of PBMCs. The receptors stem from a woman under 30 in good health and CMV-seronegative. Both conserved end residues are part of each CDR3. D genes are given only for firm matches. Clone size is shown for a subset of rows, as once, few, many or a class of expanded clone.

V	J	size	D	DNA	CDR3
TRBV27	TRBJ1-5	NA	NA	TGTGCCAGCAGTTTTGGAGGGTTTAATCAGCCCCAGCATTTT	CASSFGGFNQPQHF
TRBV19	TRBJ1-2	NA	TRBD1	TGTGCCAGTAGTATTTCGGACAGGGGACGCTATGGCTACACCTTC	CASSISDRGRYGYTF
TRBV11-2	TRBJ2-2	NA	TRBD2	TGTGCCAGCAGCTTAGCCCGGACTAGCGGGTGGCGCACCGGGGAGCTGTTTTTT	CASSLARTSGWRTGELFF
TRBV7-9	TRBJ2-7	NA	NA	TGTGCCAGCAACCCCCCAGGGATATACGAGCAGTACTTC	CASNPPGIYEQYF
TRBV7-3	TRBJ1-6	NA	NA	TGTGCCAGCAGCTTTCAGCGAAATTCACCCCTCCACTTT	CASSFQRNSPLHF
TRBV18	TRBJ1-2	NA	NA	TGTGCCAGCTCACCTATTTCAGGGCAGGGCTACACCTTC	CASSPISGQGYTF
TRBV7-9	TRBJ2-1	NA	TRBD2	TGTGCCAGCAGCTCCCCCGGCCAGCGGGGTTACAATGAGCAGTTCTTC	CASSSPGQRGYNEQFF
TRBV5-1	TRBJ2-6	NA	TRBD1	TGCGCCAGCAGCCCTTGGACAGGGGCTGGGGCCAACGTCCTGACTTTC	CASSPWTGAGANVLTF
TRBV30	TRBJ2-7	NA	TRBD1	TGTGCCGTACCGGGACAGTACTCCTACGAGCAGTACTTC	CAVPGQYSYEQYF
TRBV27	TRBJ2-2	once	NA	TGTGCCAGCAGTTCCCCGGGACAAAAGAACACCGGGGAGCTGTTTTTT	CASSSPGQKNTGELFF
TRBV6-4	TRBJ1-1	NA	NA	TGTGCCAGCAGTGCCCAGTTCCTAGACACTGAAGCTTTCTTT	CASSAQFLDTEAFF
TRBV28	TRBJ2-7	NA	TRBD2	TGTGCCAGCAACTTCGGGAGGGCGGCCTACGAGCAGTACTTC	CASNFGRAAYEQYF
TRBV27	TRBJ1-1	NA	NA	TGTGCCAGCAGTTTATTGGACAGTCTTACCTCGGGGACTGAAGCTTTCTTT	CASSLLDSLTSGTEAFF
TRBV6-1	TRBJ1-1	NA	TRBD1	TGTGCCAGCTCCCGACAGGGGGCCCCTCGGGGGGAAGCTTTCTTT	CASSRQGAPRGEAFF
TRBV27	TRBJ2-5	few	NA	TGTGCCAGCAGTTCCAGAAAACGGGTCGAGACCCAGTACTTC	CASSSRKRVETQYF
TRBV10-2	TRBJ1-5	NA	TRBD1	TGCGCCAGCAGTGAATTTCGGACAGGGAGCAATCAGCCCCAGCATTTT	CASSEFRTGSNQPQHF
TRBV5-1	TRBJ1-1	NA	NA	TGCGCCAGCAGCTTGGAGGGACGGGGGACCACTGAAGCTTTCTTT	CASSLEGRGTTEAFF
TRBV29-1	TRBJ2-7	few	TRBD1	TGCAGCGGAGGACAGGGGAGCTCCTACGAGCAGTACTTC	CSGGQGSSYEQYF
TRBV27	TRBJ2-5	NA	NA	TGTGCCAGCAGTACGAGTTCTAGCGCCGAGACCCAGTACTTC	CASSTSSSAETQYF
TRBV29-1	TRBJ2-3	NA	TRBD2	TGCAGCGTTGCACTAGCGGGTGGTACAGATACGCAGTATTTT	CSVALAGGTDTQYF
TRBV7-2	TRBJ2-1	few	TRBD2	TGTGCCAGCAGCGAGGGACTAGCGGTTTACAATGAGCAGTTCTTC	CASSEGLAVYNEQFF
TRBV11-3	TRBJ1-3	NA	TRBD1	TGTGCCAGCAGCCAAAGGACAGGGCCGGGAAACACCATATATTTT	CASSQRTGPGNTIYF
TRBV5-5	TRBJ2-7	NA	TRBD1	TGTGCCAGCAGCCACAGGGACAGTGGGACCTACGAGCAGTACTTC	CASSHRDSGTYEQYF
TRBV7-9	TRBJ1-4	NA	NA	TGTGCCAGTACAGGCAGAGGTAATGAAAAACTGTTTTTT	CASTGRGNEKLFF
TRBV7-6	TRBJ2-7	once	TRBD2	TGTGCCAGCAGCTACAGACTAGCGAGGTCCTACGAGCAGTACTTC	CASSYRLARSYEQYF
TRBV5-1	TRBJ1-1	NA	TRBD1	TGCGCCAGCAGCTTGTATACAGGGGTGAACACTGAAGCTTTCTTT	CASSLYTGVNTEAFF
TRBV5-1	TRBJ2-7	NA	NA	TGCGCCAGCAGCTTACAGGGTGCCTACGAGCAGTACTTC	CASSLQGAYEQYF
TRBV29-1	TRBJ2-1	NA	TRBD1	TGCAGCGTTACCGACAGGGGGAAAAGGCCGTTCTTC	CSVTDRGKRPFF
TRBV2	TRBJ2-7	NA	NA	TGTGCCAGCAGGTCCCGATTCACCCTTCTAGCGACAACCTACGAGCAGTACTTC	CASRSRFTLLATTYEQYF
TRBV15	TRBJ1-2	NA	TRBD1	TGTGCCACCACAAGACAGGGGGACAACTATGGCTACACCTTC	CATTRQGDNYGYTF
TRBV7-9	TRBJ2-4	NA	TRBD1	TGTGCCAGCAGCTTAGGAGGGGACAGGGTGTTCAAAAACATTCAGTACTTC	CASSLGGDRVFKNIQYF
TRBV5-6	TRBJ2-1	NA	TRBD2	TGTGCCAGCAGCTTCCGAAGGACTAGCGATTTCAATGAGCAGTTCTTC	CASSFRRTSDFNEQFF
TRBV30	TRBJ2-5	once	NA	TGTGCCTGGAGTCGAGACAGTGGGGAGACCCAGTACTTC	CAWSRDSGETQYF